This record covers a single T cell receptor (beta chain). The record originates from a study of identical twins. Trimming stripped 5 bases from V and 0 bases from J, with 10 bases between. The CDR3 extends over 14 amino acids. TCRdb passed the 5' RACE reads through MiXCR, listing each CDR3 protein once. The data hold about 700,000 distinct CDR3 sequences, with around 6.1% observed a single time. The chain couples TRBV12-3 or TRBV12-4 to TRBJ1-2; D remains ambiguous. The origin of this receptor is a man aged 18-30 years in good health. Sequencing was carried out using naive T cells sorted from blood. The CDR3 reads CASSRRQANYGYTF. CDR3 DNA sequence: TGTGCCAGCAGTCGTCGACAAGCTAACTATGGCTACACCTTC.